This T cell receptor beta chain originates from a study of beta chain features in type 1 diabetes. Comments on this clone: What it binds is not known.

Study outcomes and limitations: There was a moderate but significant shortening of TCRB CDR3s in all four CD4+ subsets of Type 1 diabetes patients.

The CDR3 has 13 residues. Between the trimmed V and J ends, which lost 5 bases and 13 bases, there was a span of 20 bases. Germline V gene lookup returns CDR1 SGHTA and CDR2 FQGNSA. The study reverse transcribed the entire isolated RNA, so it sequenced expressed TCRB transcripts. Sequencing used immunoSEQ multiplex PCR; TCRdb keeps in-frame clones, though not all of them. Of roughly 150,000 clones detected, around 8% appear once; the ten largest clones hold approximately 0.85%. J is TRBJ2-5 and V is TRBV7-2; weak D call: TRBD1 (6 bases). Source material: central memory CD4+ T cells from blood. This TCR was sampled from a woman aged 35 to 49 with type 1 diabetes. CDR3 protein: CASSQDVTGIRYF. The CDR3 DNA sequence: TGTGCCAGCAGCCAAGATGTAACAGGGATACGGTACTTC.